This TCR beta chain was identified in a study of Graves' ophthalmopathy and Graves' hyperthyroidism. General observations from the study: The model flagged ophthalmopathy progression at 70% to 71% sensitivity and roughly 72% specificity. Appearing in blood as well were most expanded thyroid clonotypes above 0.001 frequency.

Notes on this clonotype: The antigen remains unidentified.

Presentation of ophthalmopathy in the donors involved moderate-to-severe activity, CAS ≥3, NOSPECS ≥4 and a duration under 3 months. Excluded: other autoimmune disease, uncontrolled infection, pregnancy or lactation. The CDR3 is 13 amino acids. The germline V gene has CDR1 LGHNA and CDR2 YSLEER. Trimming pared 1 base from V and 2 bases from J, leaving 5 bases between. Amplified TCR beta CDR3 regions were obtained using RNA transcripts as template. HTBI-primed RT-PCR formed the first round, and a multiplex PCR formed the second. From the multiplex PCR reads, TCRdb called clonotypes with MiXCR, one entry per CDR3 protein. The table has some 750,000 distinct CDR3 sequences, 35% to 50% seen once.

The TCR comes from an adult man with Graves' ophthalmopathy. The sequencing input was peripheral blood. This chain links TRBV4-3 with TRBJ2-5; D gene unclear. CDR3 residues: CASSQAAQETQYF. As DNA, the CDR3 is TGCGCCAGCAGCCAAGCGGCTCAAGAGACCCAGTACTTC.